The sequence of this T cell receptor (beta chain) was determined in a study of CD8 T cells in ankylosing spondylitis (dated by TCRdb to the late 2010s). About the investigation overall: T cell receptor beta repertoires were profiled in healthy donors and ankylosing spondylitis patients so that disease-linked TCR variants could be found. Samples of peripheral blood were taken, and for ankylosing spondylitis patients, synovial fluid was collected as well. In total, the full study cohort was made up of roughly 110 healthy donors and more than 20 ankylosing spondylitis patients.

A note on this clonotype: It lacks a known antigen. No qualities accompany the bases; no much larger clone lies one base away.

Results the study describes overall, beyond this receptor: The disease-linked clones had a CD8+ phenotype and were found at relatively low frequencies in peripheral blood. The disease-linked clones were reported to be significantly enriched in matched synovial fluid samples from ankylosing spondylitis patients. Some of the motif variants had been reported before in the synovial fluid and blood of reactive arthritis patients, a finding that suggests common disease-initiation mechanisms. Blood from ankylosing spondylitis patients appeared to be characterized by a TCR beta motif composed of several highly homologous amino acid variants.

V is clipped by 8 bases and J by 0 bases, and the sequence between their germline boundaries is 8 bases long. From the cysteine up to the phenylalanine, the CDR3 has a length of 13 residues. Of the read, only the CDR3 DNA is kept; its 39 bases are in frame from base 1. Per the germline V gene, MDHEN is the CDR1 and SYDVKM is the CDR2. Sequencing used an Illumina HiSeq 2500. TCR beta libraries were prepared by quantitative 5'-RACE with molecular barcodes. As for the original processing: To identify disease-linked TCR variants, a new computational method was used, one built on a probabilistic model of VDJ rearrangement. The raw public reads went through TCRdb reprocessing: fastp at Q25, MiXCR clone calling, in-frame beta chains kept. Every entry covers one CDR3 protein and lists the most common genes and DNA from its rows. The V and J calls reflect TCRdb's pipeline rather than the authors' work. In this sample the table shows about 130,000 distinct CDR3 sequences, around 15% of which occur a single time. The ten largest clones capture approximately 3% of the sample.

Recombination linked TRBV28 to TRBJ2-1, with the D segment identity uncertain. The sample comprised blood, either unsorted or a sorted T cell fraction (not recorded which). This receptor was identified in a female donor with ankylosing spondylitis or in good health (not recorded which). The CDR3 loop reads CASGASSYNEQFF. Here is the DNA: TGTGCCAGCGGCGCTAGCTCCTACAATGAGCAGTTCTTC.